The sequence of this T cell receptor beta chain was determined in a study of blood T cells in healthy people across ages. At the level of the study: Template switching captured about one barcoded beta molecule per two T cells.

Germline values: CDR1 DFQATT, CDR2 SNEGSKA (reference sequence). The CDR3 sequence is 14 residues long. Trimming shortened V by 8 bases and J by 1 base, and 15 bases separated the two germline ends. Through a sample-barcoded 5' primer and a J-beta primer mix, a second PCR was run for roughly 6 to 11 cycles. TCRdb itself ran the 5' RACE reads through MiXCR, one entry per CDR3 protein. This table holds hundreds of thousands of distinct CDR3 sequences, 58% found once. General study points: A roughly linear fall in TCR beta diversity per million T cells was seen with increasing age.

Comment on this clonotype: The antigen remains unidentified.

The sequenced sample was blood. The V gene is TRBV20-1, the J gene TRBJ2-1; D is tentatively TRBD1 or TRBD2 (5 bases each). This clonotype originated in a man under 40 in good health. CDR3 nucleotide sequence: TGCAGTACGAGGGGAAGCGTTTCCTACAATGAGCAGTTCTTC. It codes for CSTRGSVSYNEQFF.